This note documents a single T cell receptor (beta chain) sequence. The antigen is unknown. V was clipped by 1 base and J by 5 bases; unmatched bases: 19. The germline CDR1 and CDR2 sequences are DFQATT and SNEGSKA (reference sequence). The CDR3 totals 20 residues. A J-beta primer mix and a sample-barcoded 5' primer were used in a second PCR of roughly 6 to 11 cycles. TCRdb redid the calling of the 5' RACE reads with MiXCR, one entry per CDR3 protein. This table holds almost 1 million distinct CDR3 sequences, roughly half found once. This sample was taken from a study of blood T cells in healthy people across ages. Overall study findings and caveats: When one million T cells were used, diversity estimates were thought to be underestimates.

The chain employs TRBV20-1 and TRBJ2-1; 11 bases fit TRBD2. The clonotype comes from a woman aged 60 to 75 in good health. Material for sequencing was blood. This CDR3 reads CSARGQLAGGLSFMNNEQFF. CDR3 DNA sequence: TGCAGTGCTAGAGGTCAGCTAGCGGGAGGCCTTAGTTTTATGAACAATGAGCAGTTCTTC.